The table lists the clone carrying this T cell receptor beta chain with a few counts. No antigen is known for it. The data originate from a study of graft-versus-host responses after intestinal transplantation. Study as a whole: Tacrolimus plus steroids were given to all recipients for roughly three years, preceded by anti-thymocyte globulin induction.

Looked up from germline, CDR1 is MNHEY and CDR2 is SVGAGI. V lost 4 bases, J lost 6 bases, and 2 bases stayed unmatched. The CDR3 has 14 amino acids. This table comes from immunoSEQ multiplex PCR, and its TCRdb copy is limited to in-frame clones, with some not included. The sample holds approximately 90,000 clones, 80% to 95% seen once. Whole-study results and caveats: Association was observed between peak circulating GvH clone levels and early post-transplant HvG declines. Analysis identified GvH clones in recipient marrow, with some appearing first in ileum or blood. Some patients had graft-donor T cell macrochimerism, and their allografts showed high graft-versus-host to host-versus-graft clonal ratios.

This receptor was taken from a human donor who was the organ donor for an intestinal transplant. The source was unstimulated CD8+ T cells sorted from spleen or lymph node cells, collected before transplant. The rearrangement joins TRBV6-5 to TRBJ2-2, with 10 bases matching TRBD1. The CDR3 spells CASSWTGGAGELFF. The CDR3 DNA sequence: TGTGCCAGCAGTTGGACAGGGGGGGCCGGGGAGCTGTTTTTT.